This T cell receptor (beta chain) was sequenced for a study of CD8+ T cells in alopecia areata. Whole-study results and caveats: Higher clonality was seen in lesional scalp than in normal scalp, especially in alopecia totalis/universalis.

This CDR3 has 11 residues. V was cut by 6 bases and J by 5 bases, with 8 bases left in between. Germline V CDR1 and CDR2: SGHDT, YYEEEE. This clone has only one observation. Antigen: not known. The sequencing template was cDNA reverse transcribed from extracted RNA. Assay: immunoSEQ multiplex PCR; the TCRdb copy retains only in-frame clones and omits some. The sample shows approximately 54,000 clones, about 96% of them seen only once. This chain uses TRBV5-6 with TRBJ1-1; D gene ambiguous. This material consisted of CD8+ T cells sorted from blood, taken at week 0. The TCR sequence derives from a human donor with alopecia areata. CDR3 in DNA: TGTGCCAGCAAGTGGGGTACTGAAGCTTTCTTT. Its translation: CASKWGTEAFF.